Listed below are T cell receptor beta chains from one sample, sequenced in a study of T-cell memory formation after mild COVID-19. TCRdb ran MiXCR on the 5' RACE reads and lists one entry per CDR3 protein. Of hundreds of thousands of distinct CDR3 sequences in the sample, about 16% are singletons; the top ten hold more than 2%. Source material: PBMCs or a T cell subset sorted from them (not recorded which). The receptors come from an adult woman who had mild COVID-19 (a few samples of this study predate the infection). Cell type and time point are not known. Each CDR3 is given with its conserved first and last residue. Each record gives: V gene, clone size, D gene, J gene, CDR3 DNA, CDR3 protein. The D gene is left open where the match is weak. The size of a clone is reported for some rows only, either as once, few or many, or as a class for expanded clones.

v_call: TRBV4-1
clone_size: few
d_call: -
j_call: TRBJ2-2
cdr3_nt: TGCGCCAGCAGCCAAGATCAGTATCGGGGAACCGGGGAGCTGTTTTTT
cdr3_aa: CASSQDQYRGTGELFF

v_call: TRBV5-1
clone_size: few
d_call: -
j_call: TRBJ1-5
cdr3_nt: TGCGCCAGCAGCTTGGGCCCTCCGGGTGGCAATCAGCCCCAGCATTTT
cdr3_aa: CASSLGPPGGNQPQHF

v_call: TRBV27
clone_size: -
d_call: TRBD1
j_call: TRBJ1-2
cdr3_nt: TGTGCCAGCAGTGACACCGGGACAGCCCCATATGGCTACACCTTC
cdr3_aa: CASSDTGTAPYGYTF

v_call: TRBV7-9
clone_size: few
d_call: -
j_call: TRBJ1-5
cdr3_nt: TGTGCCAGCAGCTTTTCAGGGGGCAATCAGCCCCAGCATTTT
cdr3_aa: CASSFSGGNQPQHF

v_call: TRBV25-1
clone_size: many
d_call: -
j_call: TRBJ1-1
cdr3_nt: TGTGCCAGCAGTGATAGGTGGGCAGTTGAAGCTTTCTTT
cdr3_aa: CASSDRWAVEAFF

v_call: TRBV6-2/TRBV6-3
clone_size: -
d_call: TRBD1
j_call: TRBJ2-6
cdr3_nt: TGTGCCAGCAGCCAAACAGGGGCATACTCTGGGGCCAACGTCCTGACTTTC
cdr3_aa: CASSQTGAYSGANVLTF

v_call: TRBV7-3
clone_size: -
d_call: TRBD2
j_call: TRBJ2-3
cdr3_nt: TGTGCCAGCAGCCTCGGACTAGCGTCAGATACGCAGTATTTT
cdr3_aa: CASSLGLASDTQYF

v_call: TRBV29-1
clone_size: -
d_call: -
j_call: TRBJ1-2
cdr3_nt: TGCAGCGTTGTAGGCGGCTACACCTTC
cdr3_aa: CSVVGGYTF

v_call: TRBV4-3
clone_size: many
d_call: -
j_call: TRBJ1-4
cdr3_nt: TGCGCCAGCAGCCTTGTCTTAAGTAATGAAAAACTGTTTTTT
cdr3_aa: CASSLVLSNEKLFF

v_call: TRBV20-1
clone_size: few
d_call: -
j_call: TRBJ1-1
cdr3_nt: TGCAGTGCTAGAACGGGACGGACGAACACTGAAGCTTTCTTT
cdr3_aa: CSARTGRTNTEAFF

v_call: TRBV4-2
clone_size: once
d_call: TRBD2
j_call: TRBJ2-1
cdr3_nt: TGTGCCAGCAGCCAAGCCAGCTGGACTAGCGGGTTCAATGAGCAGTTCTTC
cdr3_aa: CASSQASWTSGFNEQFF

v_call: TRBV6-5
clone_size: few
d_call: -
j_call: TRBJ2-2
cdr3_nt: TGTGCCAGCAGCCGTACTAGATCCACCGGGGAGCTGTTTTTT
cdr3_aa: CASSRTRSTGELFF

v_call: TRBV24-1
clone_size: few
d_call: -
j_call: TRBJ1-5
cdr3_nt: TGTGCCACCAGGGGAGGGGGGGATGATAGCAATCAGCCCCAGCATTTT
cdr3_aa: CATRGGGDDSNQPQHF

v_call: TRBV20-1
clone_size: -
d_call: -
j_call: TRBJ2-1
cdr3_nt: TGCAGTGCTAGAGACTCCAGCGGCTCCTACAATGAGCAGTTCTTC
cdr3_aa: CSARDSSGSYNEQFF

v_call: TRBV24-1
clone_size: few
d_call: -
j_call: TRBJ2-1
cdr3_nt: TGTGCCACCAGTCGGGCTACCTCCTACAATGAGCAGTTCTTC
cdr3_aa: CATSRATSYNEQFF

v_call: TRBV4-3
clone_size: -
d_call: TRBD1
j_call: TRBJ2-5
cdr3_nt: TGCGCCAGCAGCCAAGAAAGGACAGGGGGCGGCAACCTCCGGGAGACCCAGTACTTC
cdr3_aa: CASSQERTGGGNLRETQYF

v_call: TRBV7-8
clone_size: few
d_call: -
j_call: TRBJ2-7
cdr3_nt: TGTGCCAGCAGCTTTGGACGCCGCCGAGGGGAGCAGTACTTC
cdr3_aa: CASSFGRRRGEQYF

v_call: TRBV19
clone_size: -
d_call: TRBD1
j_call: TRBJ1-6
cdr3_nt: TGTGCCAGTAGGGACGCCGGACAGGGTAATAATTCACCCCTCCACTTT
cdr3_aa: CASRDAGQGNNSPLHF

v_call: TRBV24-1
clone_size: many
d_call: TRBD2
j_call: TRBJ2-4
cdr3_nt: TGTGCCACCATCGGGGGGTTGGCCAAAAACATTCAGTACTTC
cdr3_aa: CATIGGLAKNIQYF

v_call: TRBV20-1
clone_size: -
d_call: -
j_call: TRBJ1-1
cdr3_nt: TGCAGTGCTGTCCGACAGGTCAGGGACACTGAAGCTTTCTTT
cdr3_aa: CSAVRQVRDTEAFF

v_call: TRBV12-3/TRBV12-4
clone_size: -
d_call: -
j_call: TRBJ2-1
cdr3_nt: TGTGCCAGCAGCCCCGACACCCTCTACAATGAGCAGTTCTTC
cdr3_aa: CASSPDTLYNEQFF

v_call: TRBV7-3
clone_size: many
d_call: TRBD1
j_call: TRBJ2-2
cdr3_nt: TGTGCCAGCAGCCCTAGAGGGGGCAACACCGGGGAGCTGTTTTTT
cdr3_aa: CASSPRGGNTGELFF

v_call: TRBV5-6
clone_size: many
d_call: TRBD2
j_call: TRBJ2-3
cdr3_nt: TGTGCCAGCAGCTTCCCAGCGGGGGGCACAGATACGCAGTATTTT
cdr3_aa: CASSFPAGGTDTQYF

v_call: TRBV12-3/TRBV12-4
clone_size: -
d_call: -
j_call: TRBJ1-4
cdr3_nt: TGTGCCAGCAGCTGGGCGGGGGGGAATGAAAAACTGTTTTTT
cdr3_aa: CASSWAGGNEKLFF

v_call: TRBV19
clone_size: -
d_call: -
j_call: TRBJ2-1
cdr3_nt: TGTGCCAGTAGTACCTTCAGTGAGCAGTTCTTC
cdr3_aa: CASSTFSEQFF

v_call: TRBV6-5
clone_size: -
d_call: -
j_call: TRBJ1-3
cdr3_nt: TGTGCCAGCAGGCAGTACAGGATCTCTGGAAACACCATATATTTT
cdr3_aa: CASRQYRISGNTIYF

v_call: TRBV24-1
clone_size: few
d_call: -
j_call: TRBJ2-5
cdr3_nt: TGTGCCACCAGTGACCCTGCTGAATACCAAGAGACCCAGTACTTC
cdr3_aa: CATSDPAEYQETQYF

v_call: TRBV20-1
clone_size: -
d_call: TRBD1
j_call: TRBJ1-2
cdr3_nt: TGCAGTGCAATCGGGACAGGGGGACGGGGCTACACCTTC
cdr3_aa: CSAIGTGGRGYTF

v_call: TRBV5-1
clone_size: -
d_call: -
j_call: TRBJ2-5
cdr3_nt: TGCGCCAGCAGATTCCGGGGGAACCAAGAGACCCAGTACTTC
cdr3_aa: CASRFRGNQETQYF

v_call: TRBV5-4
clone_size: few
d_call: TRBD1
j_call: TRBJ1-1
cdr3_nt: TGTGCCAGCAGTTTGGGGACAGGACTGGACACTGAAGCTTTCTTT
cdr3_aa: CASSLGTGLDTEAFF

v_call: TRBV4-1
clone_size: few
d_call: TRBD1
j_call: TRBJ2-5
cdr3_nt: TGCGCCAGCAGCCGTGACAGGGGGGCAGAGACCCAGTACTTC
cdr3_aa: CASSRDRGAETQYF

v_call: TRBV20-1
clone_size: -
d_call: -
j_call: TRBJ2-3
cdr3_nt: TGCAGTGCTAGAGATAACGGAGCAGTCCGGGGCACAGATACGCAGTATTTT
cdr3_aa: CSARDNGAVRGTDTQYF

v_call: TRBV7-2
clone_size: few
d_call: -
j_call: TRBJ2-5
cdr3_nt: TGTGCCAGCGTACTAGGGTTAGCACTCCAAGAGACCCAGTACTTC
cdr3_aa: CASVLGLALQETQYF

v_call: TRBV12-3/TRBV12-4
clone_size: few
d_call: TRBD1
j_call: TRBJ1-1
cdr3_nt: TGTGCCAGCAGTTTCTGGGCCCTGACAGGGGATTCAGAAGCTTTCTTT
cdr3_aa: CASSFWALTGDSEAFF

v_call: TRBV7-3
clone_size: -
d_call: -
j_call: TRBJ1-2
cdr3_nt: TGTGCCAGCAGGGGTGAGGAGGATAACTATGGCTACACCTTC
cdr3_aa: CASRGEEDNYGYTF

v_call: TRBV11-1
clone_size: -
d_call: -
j_call: TRBJ1-1
cdr3_nt: TGTGCCAGCAGCTTAGCGCAGGTAGCTTTCTTT
cdr3_aa: CASSLAQVAFF

v_call: TRBV27
clone_size: few
d_call: -
j_call: TRBJ1-4
cdr3_nt: TGTGCCAGCTCAAGATGGGAGGGGGAAAAACTGTTTTTT
cdr3_aa: CASSRWEGEKLFF

v_call: TRBV12-3/TRBV12-4
clone_size: few
d_call: -
j_call: TRBJ2-2
cdr3_nt: TGTGCCAGCAGTTTAGCGCCAGGGGCCCTTAACACCGGGGAGCTGTTTTTT
cdr3_aa: CASSLAPGALNTGELFF

v_call: TRBV4-2
clone_size: few
d_call: -
j_call: TRBJ2-6
cdr3_nt: TGTGCCAGCAGCCAAGACCACAGGGCTGGGGCCAACGTCCTGACTTTC
cdr3_aa: CASSQDHRAGANVLTF

v_call: TRBV4-1
clone_size: -
d_call: TRBD2
j_call: TRBJ2-3
cdr3_nt: TGCGCCAGCAGCCTCAGCGGGGCCCACACAGATACGCAGTATTTT
cdr3_aa: CASSLSGAHTDTQYF

v_call: TRBV6-5
clone_size: -
d_call: -
j_call: TRBJ1-2
cdr3_nt: TGTGCCTGCTACCAGATGGCTTCAGGCTACACCTTC
cdr3_aa: CACYQMASGYTF

v_call: TRBV29-1
clone_size: few
d_call: -
j_call: TRBJ2-3
cdr3_nt: TGCAGCGTCTGGTTGGATACGCAGTATTTT
cdr3_aa: CSVWLDTQYF

v_call: TRBV5-4
clone_size: few
d_call: TRBD2
j_call: TRBJ2-5
cdr3_nt: TGTGCCAGCAGCACCGGGACTAGTGGCACTGGGGAGACCCAGTACTTC
cdr3_aa: CASSTGTSGTGETQYF

v_call: TRBV20-1
clone_size: few
d_call: TRBD1
j_call: TRBJ1-2
cdr3_nt: TGCAGTGTTCCGGACAGGGTAGGCGGCTACACCTTC
cdr3_aa: CSVPDRVGGYTF

v_call: TRBV12-3/TRBV12-4
clone_size: few
d_call: -
j_call: TRBJ1-2
cdr3_nt: TGTGCCAGCAGCCGAGGGCCGGGACATTACACCTTC
cdr3_aa: CASSRGPGHYTF

v_call: TRBV29-1
clone_size: -
d_call: TRBD1
j_call: TRBJ2-2
cdr3_nt: TGCAGCGTCGACAGGGAAAACACCGGGGAGCTGTTTTTT
cdr3_aa: CSVDRENTGELFF

v_call: TRBV15
clone_size: few
d_call: -
j_call: TRBJ2-7
cdr3_nt: TGTGCCACCAGCAGAGATGGCGAGTACGAGCAGTACTTC
cdr3_aa: CATSRDGEYEQYF

v_call: TRBV5-1
clone_size: -
d_call: TRBD1
j_call: TRBJ1-5
cdr3_nt: TGCGCCAGCAGCCCAACCGGGACAGGGGGCGGTCAGCCCCAGCATTTT
cdr3_aa: CASSPTGTGGGQPQHF

v_call: TRBV2
clone_size: -
d_call: -
j_call: TRBJ1-1
cdr3_nt: TGTGCCAGCAGGAACAGCCGGAACACTGAAGCTTTCTTT
cdr3_aa: CASRNSRNTEAFF

v_call: TRBV10-2
clone_size: few
d_call: TRBD1
j_call: TRBJ2-3
cdr3_nt: TGCGCCAGCAGCGGGCCGGGACAGGGGACAGATACGCAGTATTTT
cdr3_aa: CASSGPGQGTDTQYF

v_call: TRBV4-3
clone_size: -
d_call: -
j_call: TRBJ2-1
cdr3_nt: TGCGCCAGCAGCCGGACGACTTACTACAATGAGCAGTTCTTC
cdr3_aa: CASSRTTYYNEQFF